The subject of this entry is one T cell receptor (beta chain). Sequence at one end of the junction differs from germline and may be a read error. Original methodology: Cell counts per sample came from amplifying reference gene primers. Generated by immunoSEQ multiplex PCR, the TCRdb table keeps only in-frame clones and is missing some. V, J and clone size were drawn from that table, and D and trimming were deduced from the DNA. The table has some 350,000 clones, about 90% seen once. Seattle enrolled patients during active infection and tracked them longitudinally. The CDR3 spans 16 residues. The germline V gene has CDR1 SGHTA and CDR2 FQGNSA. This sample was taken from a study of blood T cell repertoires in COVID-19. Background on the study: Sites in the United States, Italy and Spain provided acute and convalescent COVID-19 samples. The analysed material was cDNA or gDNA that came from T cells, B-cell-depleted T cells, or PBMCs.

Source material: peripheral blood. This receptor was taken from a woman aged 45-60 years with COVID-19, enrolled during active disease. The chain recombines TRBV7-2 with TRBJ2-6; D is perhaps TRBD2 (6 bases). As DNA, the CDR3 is TGTGCCAGCAGCCTAGCAAGAGGGAGGGGGGCCAACGTCCTGACTTTC. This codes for CASSLARGRGANVLTF. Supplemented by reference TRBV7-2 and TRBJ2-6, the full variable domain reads GAGVSQSPSNKVTEKGKDVELRCDPISGHTALYWYRQSLGQGLEFLIYFQGNSAPDKSGLPSDRFSAERTGGSVSTLTIQRTQQEDSAVYLCASSLARGRGANVLTFGAGSRLTVL.